The 22 T cell receptor beta chains below come from one sample, sequenced in a study of T-cell memory formation after mild COVID-19. MiXCR, run by TCRdb on the 5' RACE reads, gives a single entry per CDR3 protein. Of around 90,000 distinct CDR3 sequences listed, about 13% are singletons. Sequenced material: PBMCs or a T cell subset sorted from them (not recorded which). Every receptor here comes from an adult woman who had mild COVID-19 (a few samples of this study predate the infection). Cell type and time point are not known.

This clonotype was picked up a small number of times. The V and J genes are TRBV4-1 and TRBJ2-7; D gene ambiguous. CDR1 is MGHRA, CDR2 YSYEKL, per germline. The ends were cut back, 0 bases at V and 6 bases at J, with 9 bases in the middle. The CDR3 runs 13 residues. The CDR3 protein is CASSQDLSSEQYF. The CDR3 nucleotides read TGCGCCAGCAGCCAAGATCTTAGCTCCGAGCAGTACTTC.

This chain connects TRBV12-3 or TRBV12-4 to TRBJ2-7; 7 nucleotides align to TRBD1. J lost 1 base, V lost 5 bases, and 8 bases had no gene match. This CDR3 is 15 amino acids long. The CDR3 nucleotides read TGTGCCAGCAGTCCCACAGGGGCTCAATCCTACGAGCAGTACTTC. Protein: CASSPTGAQSYEQYF.

This clonotype has more than one count but fewer than ten. J is TRBJ2-1 and V is TRBV28; D unclear. CDR1 MDHEN and CDR2 SYDVKM come from the germline V gene. V was trimmed by 2 bases and J by 0 bases, leaving 8 bases between them. The CDR3 runs to 15 residues. CDR3 sequence reads: CASSLGSTSYNEQFF. The DNA of the CDR3 is TGTGCCAGCAGTTTAGGGTCCACCTCCTACAATGAGCAGTTCTTC.

The chain combines TRBV20-1 with TRBJ2-1; unclear D gene. This CDR3 is built from 12 residues. V gave up 0 bases and J gave up 5 bases, with 5 bases separating them. Germline CDR1 DFQATT, CDR2 SNEGSKA (reference sequence). CDR3 bases: TGCAGTGCTAGAGATTTGGACAATGAGCAGTTCTTC. Its protein product is CSARDLDNEQFF.

V is TRBV4-2 and J is TRBJ2-1; D tentatively fits TRBD1 or TRBD2 (5 bases each). The CDR3 runs 17 residues. Germline values: CDR1 LGHNA, CDR2 YNFKEQ. V was trimmed by 0 bases and J by 2 bases, leaving 14 bases between them. CDR3 sequence (DNA): TGTGCCAGCAGCCAAGACCCCCCGGGACCAACCTACAATGAGCAGTTCTTC. This gives the protein CASSQDPPGPTYNEQFF.

At least ten counts were recorded for this clonotype. The CDR3 coding sequence is TGCAGTGCTAGAGTCCTAAAGACAGGGACCTACGAGCAGTACTTC. As protein: CSARVLKTGTYEQYF. The chain uses TRBV20-1 and TRBJ2-7; 7 positions match TRBD1. The germline CDR1 and CDR2 sequences are DFQATT and SNEGSKA (reference sequence). This CDR3 has 15 amino acids. The junction had 8 bases not matched to a gene; V was cut back by 1 base and J by 2 bases.

The CDR3 sequence: CASSLAGSYTDTQYF. The CDR3 nucleotides read TGTGCCAGCAGCTTAGCGGGATCCTACACAGATACGCAGTATTTT. This chain links TRBV7-2 with TRBJ2-3; D gene uncertain. The V end lost 0 bases, the J end lost 2 bases, and 9 bases lay between the germline ends. Germline lookup yields CDR1 SGHTA and CDR2 FQGNSA. CDR3 length equals 15 residues.

The chain recombines TRBV12-3 or TRBV12-4 with TRBJ2-1, with 10 bases identical to TRBD2. V shed 5 bases and J 1 base; nucleotides not matched to a gene: 2. CDR3 length equals 15 residues. The chain's CDR3 is CASSPSGGSYNEQFF. CDR3 sequence (DNA): TGTGCCAGCAGTCCTAGCGGGGGTTCCTACAATGAGCAGTTCTTC.

The V gene is TRBV12-3 or TRBV12-4, the J gene TRBJ2-7; perhaps TRBD2 as D (6 bases). Trimming took 2 bases from V and 3 from J, leaving 20 bases between them. This CDR3 comprises 17 residues. CDR3 residues: CASSLKGGISPGYEQYF. CDR3 in DNA: TGTGCCAGCAGTTTAAAAGGAGGGATATCTCCCGGCTACGAGCAGTACTTC.

The chain uses TRBV27 and TRBJ1-1; D gene ambiguous. V was shortened by 3 bases and J by 4 bases, with 12 bases between the two germline ends. Germline V gives CDR1 MNHEY, CDR2 SMNVEV (reference sequence). The CDR3 runs to 14 residues. CDR3 residues: CASSLAGEGTEAFF. DNA for the CDR3: TGTGCCAGCAGTTTGGCGGGCGAGGGCACTGAAGCTTTCTTT.

The sample holds a few counts of this clonotype. The V call is TRBV3-1, the J call TRBJ2-4; D not resolved. This CDR3 region has 13 residues. The V end was cut by 4 bases, the J end by 5 bases, with 9 bases between. Germline CDR1 LGHDT, CDR2 YNNKEL (reference sequence). The CDR3: CASSPRAENIQYF. DNA for the CDR3: TGTGCCAGCAGCCCAAGGGCAGAAAACATTCAGTACTTC.

This clonotype was detected only a few times. DNA for the CDR3: TGTGCCAGCAGTTGGGTATTGGGGTCTGGGATTACTAGCGGGAGAAAGGATACGCAGTATTTT. Its protein product is CASSWVLGSGITSGRKDTQYF. The chain joins TRBV12-3 or TRBV12-4 to TRBJ2-3, with 11 bases aligning to TRBD2. V gave up 4 bases and J gave up 6 bases; unmatched junction bases: 24. This CDR3 comprises 21 residues.

V is TRBV7-9 and J is TRBJ2-7; TRBD1 matches 9 bases. Germline loops: CDR1 SEHNR, CDR2 FQNEAQ (reference sequence). J was trimmed by 5 bases and V by 5 bases; bases with no gene match: 13. The CDR3 runs 16 residues. As DNA, the CDR3 is TGTGCCAGCAGCGCACTACCGGGACAGGGTACCCACGAGCAGTACTTC. Its translation is CASSALPGQGTHEQYF.

The chain recombines TRBV7-8 with TRBJ2-7; 7 bases match TRBD2. Germline loops: CDR1 SGHVS, CDR2 FQNEAQ. V was pared by 0 bases and J by 0 bases, with 8 bases of the junction left unmatched. CDR3 size: 17 residues. CDR3 bases: TGTGCCAGCAGCTTAGCCACGGGGGGTGCTCACTCCTACGAGCAGTACTTC. Amino acid sequence: CASSLATGGAHSYEQYF.

This clonotype occurred a few times. The chain has TRBV29-1 and TRBJ2-7; 11 bases line up with TRBD2. The CDR3 length is 14 residues. The J segment lost 4 bases and the V segment lost 7 bases, leaving 9 bases of the junction unmatched. Germline lookup yields CDR1 SQVTM and CDR2 ANQGSEA. This CDR3 is CSALTSGSWYEQYF. CDR3 in DNA: TGCAGCGCCCTAACTAGCGGGAGTTGGTACGAGCAGTACTTC.

This clonotype was observed a handful of times. The rearrangement links TRBV6-5 to TRBJ1-1, with D possibly TRBD1 on 5 matching bases. The CDR3 has 15 residues. The V end was cut by 5 bases, the J end by 4 bases, with 17 bases between. Germline V CDR1 and CDR2: MNHEY, SVGAGI. The CDR3 region has the DNA TGTGCCAGCAGTCAACATCCGGGGCCCGGCACTGAAGCTTTCTTT. Translating gives CASSQHPGPGTEAFF.

The CDR3 protein is CARQGNTEAFF. The DNA of the CDR3 is TGTGCCCGACAGGGAAACACTGAAGCTTTCTTT. The rearrangement links TRBV30 to TRBJ1-1; TRBD1 matches 7 bases. CDR3 size: 11 residues. Germline-derived CDR1 and CDR2 are GTSNPN and SVGIG (reference sequence). J gave up 2 bases and V 8 bases, and 2 bases lay outside the gene matches.

This clonotype is labeled as medium-sized. This chain links TRBV7-7 with TRBJ2-2; D assignment may be TRBD1 or TRBD2 (6 bases each). V dropped 5 bases and J dropped 4 bases, with 11 bases sitting between them. The CDR3 covers 14 residues. Germline V gene sequence: CDR1 SSHAT, CDR2 FNYEAQ (reference sequence). The CDR3 DNA is TGTGCCAGCAGCCCGGGGGCGGTCACCGGGGAGCTGTTTTTT. This codes for CASSPGAVTGELFF.

This chain joins TRBV19 and TRBJ2-7, with 10 bases lining up with TRBD2. J gave up 3 bases and V 0 bases, and 2 bases lay outside the gene matches. The CDR3 runs to 15 residues. Per germline, CDR1 LNHDA and CDR2 SQIVND (reference sequence). CDR3 DNA sequence: TGTGCCAGTAGTATAGATGCTAGCGGGAGCTACGAGCAGTACTTC. It translates to CASSIDASGSYEQYF.

J is TRBJ1-2 and V is TRBV2, with D unresolved. Trimming removed 1 base from V and 4 bases from J, with 13 bases in between. Germline V gene sequence: CDR1 SNHLY, CDR2 FYNNEI. The CDR3 has 15 amino acids. In DNA form, the CDR3 reads TGTGCCAGCAGTGAAGAGGGTGTGGGGTTCTATGGCTACACCTTC. It specifies CASSEEGVGFYGYTF. The entire variable domain, with the rest obtained from reference TRBV2 and TRBJ1-2, is as follows: EPEVTQTPSHQVTQMGQEVILRCVPISNHLYFYWYRQILGQKVEFLVSFYNNEISEKSEIFDDQFSVERPDGSNFTLKIRSTKLEDSAMYFCASSEEGVGFYGYTFGSGTRLTVV.

This clonotype was seen many times. Written as DNA, the CDR3 is TGTGCCAGCAGCTCGGGACAGGGGGCTTACAATGAGCAGTTCTTC. It is translated as CASSSGQGAYNEQFF. The chain couples TRBV7-6 to TRBJ2-1; 12 bases are shared with TRBD1. CDR3 length: 15 amino acids. CDR1 SGHVS and CDR2 FNYEAQ come from the germline V gene. The V segment lost 4 bases and the J segment 4 bases; nucleotides outside the gene matches: 2. The variable domain in full, completed from reference TRBV7-6 and TRBJ2-1, reads GAGVSQSPRYKVTKRGQDVALRCDPISGHVSLYWYRQALGQGPEFLTYFNYEAQQDKSGLPNDRFSAERPEGSISTLTIQRTEQRDSAMYRCASSSGQGAYNEQFFGPGTRLTVL.

In this sample, this clonotype turned up a few times. This chain joins TRBV11-2 and TRBJ2-1; D gene ambiguous. Germline CDR1 reads SGHAT; CDR2 reads FQNNGV. The CDR3 length is 12 residues. V lost 3 bases, J lost 10 bases, and 10 bases lay in between. In nucleotides, the CDR3 is TGTGCCAGCAGCTTTCTTAGTCCGGAGCAGTTCTTC. Its translation is CASSFLSPEQFF.